The 14 T cell receptor beta chains below all came from one sample that was sequenced in a study of cytomegalovirus exposure and HLA in healthy donors. PCR primers comprised 60 Vbeta and 13 Jbeta primers. The table came from immunoSEQ multiplex PCR; TCRdb's copy has only in-frame clones and leaves some out. Among 60,000 to 75,000 clones listed, roughly 68% were seen once. Source material: PBMCs. The receptors shown here come from a woman aged 45-65 years in good health and CMV-seronegative.

The chain employs TRBV6-5 and TRBJ2-2; TRBD2 agrees at 7 bases. Trimming at V came to 3 bases and at J to 6 bases, leaving 4 bases not matched to a gene. The V gene's germline CDR1 is MNHEY and CDR2 SVGAGI. This CDR3 contains 14 residues. CDR3 region: CASSYLGGAGELFF. The CDR3 coding sequence is TGTGCCAGCAGTTATCTGGGGGGGGCCGGGGAGCTGTTTTTT.

The V call is TRBV13, the J call TRBJ2-7; the D gene is possibly TRBD2 (5 bases). Germline V lookup: CDR1 PRHDT, CDR2 FYEKMQ (reference sequence). The CDR3 extends over 15 amino acids. The V end was cut by 4 bases, the J end by 0 bases, with 13 bases between. The CDR3 coding sequence is TGTGCCAGCAGCTCCCCCAGGAGGAGCTCCTACGAGCAGTACTTC. Translated, it gives CASSSPRRSSYEQYF.

The genes are TRBV4-1 and TRBJ2-7, with 10 bases fitting TRBD1. The J segment lost 2 bases and the V segment lost 4 bases, leaving 5 bases of the junction unmatched. Germline CDR1 reads MGHRA; CDR2 reads YSYEKL. The CDR3 is 15 residues long. The CDR3 here is CASSPRDRGPYEQYF. The CDR3 bases are TGCGCCAGCAGCCCCAGGGACAGGGGACCCTACGAGCAGTACTTC.

Regarding this clone: The same CDR3 also results from other DNA sequences found in this sample. CDR3 residues: CASSLTGDYGYTF. The CDR3 DNA is TGTGCCAGCAGTTTGACAGGGGACTATGGCTACACCTTC. V usage is TRBV6-5 and J usage is TRBJ1-2, with TRBD1 matching over 8 bases. Germline CDR1 reads MNHEY; CDR2 reads SVGAGI. V was clipped by 4 bases and J by 3 bases; unmatched bases: 1. The CDR3 contains 13 residues.

The chain uses TRBV5-6 and TRBJ1-2, with D possibly matching TRBD1 (5 bases). CDR1 SGHDT and CDR2 YYEEEE come from the germline V gene. Trimming stripped 2 bases from V and 7 bases from J, with 12 bases between. This CDR3 is built from 13 residues. CDR3 sequence reads: CASSFGGGAGYTF. The CDR3 DNA sequence: TGTGCCAGCAGCTTCGGGGGGGGAGCTGGCTACACCTTC. Based on the CDR3 plus reference TRBV5-6 and TRBJ1-2, the full variable domain is DAGVTQSPTHLIKTRGQQVTLRCSPKSGHDTVSWYQQALGQGPQFIFQYYEEEERQRGNFPDRFSGHQFPNYSSELNVNALLLGDSALYLCASSFGGGAGYTFGSGTRLTVV.

This clone was found a few times. The V call is TRBV4-3, the J call TRBJ1-4, with TRBD1 as a possible D gene (5 bases). The V gene's germline CDR1 is LGHNA and CDR2 YSLEER. The CDR3 consists of 15 residues. V was cut by 0 bases and J by 7 bases, with 12 bases left in between. The CDR3 protein is CASSQEWGDLEKLFF. CDR3 sequence (DNA): TGCGCCAGCAGCCAAGAATGGGGGGATCTTGAAAAACTGTTTTTT.

The rearrangement joins TRBV6-5 to TRBJ2-7, with 8 bases aligning to TRBD2. This CDR3 contains 14 residues. The germline V gene encodes CDR1 MNHEY and CDR2 SVGAGI. The trim removed 6 bases at V and 1 base at J, leaving 5 bases unmatched. CDR3 in amino acids: CASRSGSFSYEQYF. CDR3 bases: TGTGCCAGCAGGAGCGGGAGTTTTTCCTACGAGCAGTACTTC.

This clone was seen ten or more times. The chain uses TRBV5-4 and TRBJ2-3; 8 bases fit TRBD2. The CDR3 runs to 16 residues. The germline V gene encodes CDR1 SGHNT and CDR2 YYREEE (reference sequence). CDR3 in amino acids: CATQGRRGAPQDTQYF. The CDR3 nucleotides read TGTGCGACCCAGGGTCGGCGGGGGGCGCCTCAGGATACGCAGTATTTT.

CDR3 DNA sequence: TGTGCCACCAGCCGGGGGGGAGGAGGAAGCTACGAGCAGTACTTC. Its protein is CATSRGGGGSYEQYF. The chain combines TRBV15 with TRBJ2-7, with TRBD2 matching 8 bases. This CDR3 has 15 amino acids. J gave up 3 bases and V 5 bases, and 9 bases lay outside the gene matches. Germline values: CDR1 LNHNV, CDR2 YYDKDF (reference sequence).

The CDR3 here is CASSSPLSSGSYNEQFF. CDR3 in DNA: TGTGCCAGCAGCTCCCCACTCAGTAGCGGGAGCTACAATGAGCAGTTCTTC. The rearrangement links TRBV11-1 to TRBJ2-1, with 9 bases identical to TRBD2. V was clipped by 4 bases and J by 3 bases; unmatched bases: 10. The CDR3 runs 17 residues. Germline V gives CDR1 SGHAT, CDR2 FQDESV (reference sequence).

This clone has a handful of counts. This sample also contains other DNA sequences that code for the same CDR3. The V gene is TRBV5-1, the J gene TRBJ2-1; 9 positions match TRBD2. V lost 0 bases to trimming and J lost 3 bases; unmatched junction nucleotides: 1. This CDR3 region has 15 residues. Per the germline V gene, CDR1 is SGHRS and CDR2 is YFSETQ. CDR3 sequence (DNA): TGCGCCAGCAGCTTGGATAGCGGGAGCTACAATGAGCAGTTCTTC. It codes for CASSLDSGSYNEQFF.

There are a few counts of this clone. This chain connects TRBV7-2 to TRBJ2-7; 7 bases are shared with TRBD2. After removal of 3 bases from V and 2 bases from J, the junction contained 10 bases not matched to a gene. Germline V gene data show CDR1 as SGHTA and CDR2 as FQGNSA. The CDR3 runs to 16 residues. CDR3 coding DNA: TGTGCCAGCAGCTTGGGGAGGGTCGTGTCCGCCTACGAGCAGTACTTC. It encodes CASSLGRVVSAYEQYF.

The chain links TRBV28 to TRBJ1-1; 9 bases fit TRBD1. With V trimmed by 1 base and J by 11 bases, 2 bases remained unmatched. Germline assignment: CDR1 MDHEN and CDR2 SYDVKM. This CDR3 has 12 amino acids. The CDR3 is CASSLLDRGAFF. The CDR3 DNA reads TGTGCCAGCAGTTTATTGGACAGGGGCGCTTTCTTT.

The rearrangement uses TRBV18 and TRBJ1-2, with 9 bases matching TRBD1. The J segment lost 8 bases and the V segment lost 2 bases, leaving 6 bases of the junction unmatched. CDR1 is KGHSH, CDR2 LQKENI, per germline. The CDR3 covers 14 residues. CDR3 region: CASSPATGGHGYTF. The CDR3 DNA reads as TGTGCCAGCTCACCAGCGACAGGGGGTCACGGCTACACCTTC.